This passage covers 10 T cell receptor beta chains from one sample sequenced in a study of response to subunit inactivated influenza vaccine. TCRdb itself ran the RT-PCR reads through MiXCR, one entry per CDR3 protein. Here the sample spans around 750,000 distinct CDR3 sequences, about 20% being singletons. Sequenced material: PBMCs from blood, taken more than 4 days after vaccination. The receptors were sampled from a man aged 45 to 65 who received an inactivated influenza vaccine.

This chain connects TRBV4-3 to TRBJ1-6; D is undetermined. Germline V lookup: CDR1 LGHNA, CDR2 YSLEER. The V end was cut by 0 bases, the J end by 4 bases, with 4 bases between. The CDR3 totals 14 residues. The CDR3 DNA reads as TGCGCCAGCAGCCAAGATCCTTATAATTCACCCCTCCACTTT. Its protein is CASSQDPYNSPLHF.

This clonotype was found a few times. The J gene is TRBJ2-7, the V gene TRBV20-1; 15 nucleotides line up with TRBD2. V dropped 0 bases and J dropped 4; count of bases not matched to a gene: 4. The CDR3 is 16 residues long. From germline, CDR1 is DFQATT and CDR2 SNEGSKA (reference sequence). The CDR3 region is CSARDLGTSGGYEQYF. CDR3 bases: TGCAGTGCTAGAGATCTAGGGACTAGCGGGGGGTACGAGCAGTACTTC.

This clonotype appeared a few times. This chain uses TRBV4-1 with TRBJ2-7; D gene unclear. Per the germline V gene, CDR1 is MGHRA and CDR2 is YSYEKL. Trimming stripped 4 bases from V and 2 bases from J, with 9 bases between. The CDR3 extends over 13 amino acids. DNA for the CDR3: TGCGCCAGCAGCCCCTGGGAAGCCTACGAGCAGTACTTC. Residues: CASSPWEAYEQYF.

This sequence joins TRBV2 and TRBJ2-7; 14 bases agree with TRBD2. There are 15 residues in the CDR3. V was pared by 6 bases and J by 7 bases, with 8 bases of the junction left unmatched. CDR1 is SNHLY, CDR2 FYNNEI, per germline. CDR3 sequence (DNA): TGTGCCAGCAGCGGACTAGCGGGGGGATCGGGGGAGCAGTACTTC. It yields the protein CASSGLAGGSGEQYF. The full variable domain, rest sourced from reference TRBV2 and TRBJ2-7, is EPEVTQTPSHQVTQMGQEVILRCVPISNHLYFYWYRQILGQKVEFLVSFYNNEISEKSEIFDDQFSVERPDGSNFTLKIRSTKLEDSAMYFCASSGLAGGSGEQYFGPGTRLTVT.

V usage is TRBV6-5 and J usage is TRBJ2-7, with TRBD2 matching over 11 bases. V lost 0 bases, J lost 2 bases, and 0 bases stayed unmatched. CDR3 size: 15 residues. Germline loops: CDR1 MNHEY, CDR2 SVGAGI. CDR3 residues: CASSYSTSGAYEQYF. The CDR3 coding sequence is TGTGCCAGCAGTTACTCGACTAGCGGGGCCTACGAGCAGTACTTC.

The chain joins TRBV5-8 to TRBJ2-4; D ambiguous. This CDR3 is built from 14 residues. The germline gives CDR1 SGHTS, CDR2 YDEGEE. The germline V and J ends were trimmed by 0 bases and 7 bases, with 11 bases remaining between them. The CDR3 loop is CASSLGGSFNIQYF. In nucleotides, the CDR3 is TGTGCCAGCAGCTTGGGTGGCAGTTTTAACATTCAGTACTTC.

The chain combines TRBV5-1 with TRBJ2-7, with 11 bases that match TRBD2. Unmatched junction bases numbered 3, after V lost 1 base and J lost 3 bases. CDR3 size: 15 residues. In germline, CDR1 is SGHRS, CDR2 YFSETQ. CDR3 residues: CASSLTTSGVYEQYF. CDR3 nucleotide sequence: TGCGCCAGCAGCTTGACGACTAGCGGGGTCTACGAGCAGTACTTC.

This clonotype was detected a few times. This chain uses TRBV7-2 with TRBJ1-5; perhaps TRBD1 as D (5 bases). The CDR3 contains 14 residues. Per the germline V gene, CDR1 is SGHTA and CDR2 is FQGNSA. Trimming shortened V by 7 bases and J by 2 bases, and 12 bases separated the two germline ends. The CDR3 protein is CASTGMGGNQPQHF. CDR3 bases: TGTGCCAGCACCGGGATGGGGGGCAATCAGCCCCAGCATTTT.

The chain links TRBV12-3 or TRBV12-4 to TRBJ1-6, with TRBD1 as a possible D gene (6 bases). The CDR3 has 11 amino acids. Deletions cut 6 bases from V and 12 bases from J, with 9 bases between. CDR3 amino acids: CASSQTGPLHF. DNA of the CDR3: TGTGCCAGCAGCCAGACAGGACCCCTCCACTTT.

The chain joins TRBV24-1 to TRBJ2-2, with 7 nucleotides matching TRBD1. The trim removed 5 bases at V and 2 bases at J, leaving 4 bases unmatched. Germline CDR1 and CDR2: KGHDR and SFDVKD. The CDR3 covers 15 residues. The DNA for the CDR3 is TGTGCCACCAGTGGATGGGACAGCAACACCGGGGAGCTGTTTTTT. Its protein product is CATSGWDSNTGELFF.